The next 30 T cell receptor beta chains were all read from a single sample in a study of T cells in Graves' hyperthyroidism and ophthalmopathy. RNA transcripts provided the source from which TCR beta CDR3 regions were amplified. A first-round RT-PCR of the TCR CDR3 used the HTBI primer set. Each CDR3 protein gets one entry after TCRdb re-called the multiplex PCR reads with MiXCR. The sample consists of roughly 580,000 distinct CDR3 sequences, under 60% of them appearing once. Material: peripheral blood or thyroid tissue (not recorded which). These receptors all come from a woman under 30 with Graves' hyperthyroidism.

This chain uses TRBV19 with TRBJ2-7, with a weak D call TRBD1 (6 bases). This CDR3 comprises 14 residues. Trimming took 6 bases from V and 3 from J, leaving 15 bases between them. Germline-derived CDR1 and CDR2 are LNHDA and SQIVND (reference sequence). The CDR3 loop is CASRNLRDNYEQYF. CDR3 DNA: TGTGCCAGTAGAAACCTCCGGGACAACTACGAGCAGTACTTC. The complete variable domain, with remaining parts taken from reference TRBV19 and TRBJ2-7, reads DGGITQSPKYLFRKEGQNVTLSCEQNLNHDAMYWYRQDPGQGLRLIYYSQIVNDFQKGDIAEGYSVSREKKESFPLTVTSAQKNPTAFYLCASRNLRDNYEQYFGPGTRLTVT.

The V call is TRBV2, the J call TRBJ1-2, with TRBD1 matching over 7 bases. Trimming cost V 6 bases and J 8 bases; bases outside gene matches: 3. CDR3 length equals 11 residues. Germline CDR1 and CDR2: SNHLY and FYNNEI. The CDR3 DNA reads TGTGCCAGCAGCTCGGGACAGGGCTACACCTTC. Protein: CASSSGQGYTF. The full variable domain, completed using reference TRBV2 and TRBJ1-2, is EPEVTQTPSHQVTQMGQEVILRCVPISNHLYFYWYRQILGQKVEFLVSFYNNEISEKSEIFDDQFSVERPDGSNFTLKIRSTKLEDSAMYFCASSSGQGYTFGSGTRLTVV.

The genes are TRBV9 and TRBJ1-6; the D is unclear. This CDR3 comprises 15 residues. CDR1 SGDLS and CDR2 YYNGEE come from the germline V gene. The ends were cut back, 3 bases at V and 8 bases at J, with 15 bases in the middle. CDR3: CASSEEGLGDSPLHF. The CDR3 coding sequence is TGTGCCAGCAGCGAAGAAGGACTCGGGGATTCACCCCTCCACTTT.

CDR3 loop: CASSWTGEDQPQHF. As DNA, the CDR3 is TGTGCCAGCAGTTGGACAGGGGAAGATCAGCCCCAGCATTTT. The rearrangement joins TRBV7-8 to TRBJ1-5, with 9 bases that match TRBD1. This CDR3 comprises 14 residues. Germline V CDR1 and CDR2: SGHVS, FQNEAQ. The junction had 5 bases not matched to a gene; V was cut back by 6 bases and J by 5 bases. Full variable domain (missing parts from reference TRBV7-8 and TRBJ1-5): GAGVSQSPRYKVAKRGQDVALRCDPISGHVSLFWYQQALGQGPEFLTYFQNEAQLDKSGLPSDRFFAERPEGSVSTLKIQRTQQEDSAVYLCASSWTGEDQPQHFGDGTRLSIL.

This clonotype has at least ten counts. The CDR3 is CASSNLDRVKGYTF. The CDR3 DNA reads as TGTGCCAGCAGTAACCTAGACAGGGTAAAAGGCTACACCTTC. The chain couples TRBV25-1 to TRBJ1-2; 7 nucleotides align to TRBD1. V gave up 5 bases and J gave up 8 bases; unmatched junction bases: 11. This CDR3 contains 14 residues. The germline CDR1 and CDR2 sequences are MGHDK and SYGVNS.

There are many counts of this clonotype. In this CDR3 the conserved last residue, phenylalanine or tryptophan, is missing, so a read error is likely. It is unclear where the CDR3 begins or ends on the DNA, so no DNA is shown, and the CDR3 is as TCRdb lists it. The chain is built from TRBV29-1 and TRBJ2-7; TRBD1 is the table's D call, not checked against the DNA. Inclusive of both ends, the CDR3 amounts to 12 amino acids. The germline V gene has CDR1 SQVTM and CDR2 ANQGSEA. The CDR3 region is CSIPQGTTRARG.

V is TRBV19 and J is TRBJ1-2; D remains ambiguous. V was clipped by 3 bases and J by 2 bases, with 16 bases between them. The CDR3 runs to 16 residues. Germline V gene lookup returns CDR1 LNHDA and CDR2 SQIVND (reference sequence). CDR3 coding DNA: TGTGCCAGTAGTATCGTTACCCCGGGAACAAACTATGGCTACACCTTC. Its protein is CASSIVTPGTNYGYTF.

In its sample, this clonotype was seen many times. CDR3 in amino acids: CASSVLAGAYEQYF. In DNA, the CDR3 is TGTGCCAGCAGTGTCCTAGCGGGAGCCTACGAGCAGTACTTC. The chain recombines TRBV2 with TRBJ2-7, with TRBD2 matching 10 bases. Unmatched junction bases numbered 2, after V lost 4 bases and J lost 2 bases. CDR1 and CDR2 from the germline V gene are SNHLY and FYNNEI. The CDR3 totals 14 residues.

This clonotype appeared a few times. The chain is built from TRBV12-3 or TRBV12-4 and TRBJ1-4; D call uncertain. V dropped 2 bases and J dropped 8 bases, with 9 bases sitting between them. The CDR3 loop spans 13 amino acids. Here the CDR3 reads CASSLSLGEKLFF. CDR3 DNA: TGTGCCAGCAGTTTAAGTTTAGGGGAAAAACTGTTTTTT.

This chain connects TRBV20-1 to TRBJ1-5, with D perhaps matching TRBD1 (6 bases). V shed 7 bases and J shed 4 bases, with 20 bases lying between them. The CDR3 contains 15 residues. Germline V gene data show CDR1 as DFQATT and CDR2 as SNEGSKA (reference sequence). The CDR3 is CSGRQGMGSNQPQHF. For the CDR3, the DNA is TGCAGTGGCCGTCAGGGGATGGGGAGTAATCAGCCCCAGCATTTT.

Worth noting for this clonotype: Sequence at one end of the junction differs from germline and may be a read error. The chain employs TRBV7-8 and TRBJ1-2; no clear D gene. In germline, CDR1 is SGHVS, CDR2 FQNEAQ. This CDR3 is 15 amino acids long. The CDR3 is CASSPEVSVTYGYTF. Written as DNA, the CDR3 is TGCGCCAGCAGCCCCGAGGTGTCCGTAACCTATGGCTACACCTTC.

The chain recombines TRBV15 with TRBJ2-6, with 8 bases aligning to TRBD1. From germline, CDR1 is LNHNV and CDR2 YYDKDF (reference sequence). V was pared by 3 bases and J by 4 bases, with 5 bases of the junction left unmatched. The CDR3 sequence is 16 residues long. The CDR3 here is CATSRTGDTGANVLTF. CDR3 DNA: TGTGCCACCAGCAGGACAGGGGACACCGGGGCCAACGTCCTGACTTTC.

This clonotype has a count of ten or more. The chain combines TRBV2 with TRBJ1-2; the D is unclear. Trimming took 4 bases from V and 5 from J, leaving 11 bases between them. There are 13 residues in the CDR3. Germline CDR1 SNHLY, CDR2 FYNNEI. CDR3 amino acids: CASSVRRLYGYTF. The CDR3 DNA reads TGTGCCAGCAGTGTCAGGCGCCTTTATGGCTACACCTTC.

This clonotype turned up a few times. The chain is built from TRBV19 and TRBJ1-5; tentatively, D is TRBD1 (5 bases). The CDR3 covers 15 residues. Germline CDR1 LNHDA, CDR2 SQIVND (reference sequence). V lost 5 bases to trimming and J lost 3 bases, with 14 bases between them. This chain's CDR3 is CASSQGSSANQPQHF. CDR3 DNA sequence: TGTGCCAGTAGTCAGGGAAGCAGCGCCAATCAGCCCCAGCATTTT.

On this clonotype: This may stem from a read error, because a much larger clone lies one nucleotide away. V is TRBV7-2 and J is TRBJ1-2, with TRBD1 matching 8 bases. There are 13 residues in the CDR3. Germline V gene sequence: CDR1 SGHTA, CDR2 FQGNSA. With 5 bases clipped from V and 6 bases from J, the junction kept 5 bases outside the gene matches. In DNA, the CDR3 is TGTGCCAGCAGCCGACAGGGGTGTAATGGCTACACCTTC. Its translation is CASSRQGCNGYTF.

This clonotype was detected many times. J is TRBJ1-1 and V is TRBV7-9; D ambiguous. Germline V gene data show CDR1 as SEHNR and CDR2 as FQNEAQ (reference sequence). The CDR3 length is 13 residues. With 11 bases removed from V and 0 bases from J, the gap between germline ends came to 13 bases. The CDR3 sequence: CASRENMNTEAFF. The CDR3 DNA reads TGTGCCTCCCGGGAAAATATGAACACTGAAGCTTTCTTT.

A remark on this clonotype: The CDR3 does not close with the conserved phenylalanine or tryptophan, likely indicating a read error. The chain couples TRBV5-1 to TRBJ2-6; D is undetermined. V was clipped by 4 bases and J by 0 bases, with 5 bases between them. There are 14 residues in the CDR3. The germline gives CDR1 SGHRS, CDR2 YFSETQ. The DNA for the CDR3 is TGCGCCAGCAGCGGCAGCTCTGGGGCCAACGTCCTGACTCCA. The encoded protein is CASSGSSGANVLTP.

This chain connects TRBV29-1 to TRBJ2-7; D may be TRBD1 or TRBD2 (5 bases each). Matching the DNA end better, TRBJ2-4 makes the J call doubtful. Germline assignment: CDR1 SQVTM and CDR2 ANQGSEA. The CDR3 length is 13 residues. The CDR3 DNA reads as TGCAGCGGGACCTGGGACGGCAAAAACATTCAGTACTTC. It is translated as CSGTWDGKNIQYF.

This clonotype came up a few times. The rearrangement uses TRBV2 and TRBJ2-5; D is uncertain. The V end was cut by 3 bases, the J end by 7 bases, with 12 bases between. The CDR3 runs to 13 residues. The germline V gene encodes CDR1 SNHLY and CDR2 FYNNEI. The CDR3 region is CASSDPPRGTQYF. The CDR3 DNA reads as TGTGCCAGCAGTGACCCGCCCCGAGGGACCCAGTACTTC.

The chain employs TRBV20-1 and TRBJ1-5; D is uncertain. The V and J ends lost 0 bases and 1 base respectively, with 10 bases between them. This CDR3 is 15 amino acids long. CDR1 DFQATT and CDR2 SNEGSKA come from the germline V gene (reference sequence). The CDR3 reads CSARDHVTSNQPQHF. The CDR3 region has the DNA TGCAGTGCTAGAGATCACGTAACGAGCAATCAGCCCCAGCATTTT.

This chain joins TRBV7-2 and TRBJ2-6; the match to TRBD2 covers 11 bases. In germline, CDR1 is SGHTA, CDR2 FQGNSA. The CDR3 is 17 amino acids. Trimming removed 6 bases from V and 3 bases from J; junction bases left unmatched: 7. For the CDR3, the DNA is TGTGCCAGCAGTCCAACTAGCGGGAGAGTTGGGGCCAACGTCCTGACTTTC. Its translation: CASSPTSGRVGANVLTF.

As for this clonotype: At one of its ends the junction is not consistent with the germline gene, which may arise from a read error. This chain links TRBV7-2 with TRBJ2-2; D ambiguous. CDR1 and CDR2 from the germline V gene are SGHTA and FQGNSA. The CDR3 runs to 16 residues. CDR3 DNA: TGCGCCAGCAGCCATAATTCTGGGCGCGGCACCGGGGAGCTGTTTTTT. This sequence encodes CASSHNSGRGTGELFF.

This clonotype occurred a few times. Mismatch with germline at one junction end may stem from a read error. This CDR3 is CASSSGDTQYF. The CDR3 nucleotides are TGTGCCAGCAGCTCCGGAGATACGCAGTATTTT. The V and J genes are TRBV5-1 and TRBJ2-3; unclear D gene. The CDR3 spans 11 residues. The germline CDR1 and CDR2 sequences are SGHRS and YFSETQ. Full variable domain (remainder filled in from reference TRBV5-1 and TRBJ2-3): KAGVTQTPRYLIKTRGQQVTLSCSPISGHRSVSWYQQTPGQGLQFLFEYFSETQRNKGNFPGRFSGRQFSNSRSEMNVSTLELGDSALYLCASSSGDTQYFGPGTRLTVL.

This clonotype was observed a few times. This chain joins TRBV20-1 and TRBJ2-7, with D perhaps matching TRBD1 (5 bases). CDR1 and CDR2 from the germline V gene are DFQATT and SNEGSKA (reference sequence). The V and J ends lost 1 base and 4 bases respectively, with 14 bases between them. This CDR3 has 14 amino acids. CDR3: CSARGGFGPYEQYF. The DNA for the CDR3 is TGCAGTGCTAGAGGGGGCTTTGGTCCGTACGAGCAGTACTTC.

The CDR3 region has the DNA TGCAGCGTTGAAGGGGTGGCCGGGACAGGACACTCCTACGAGCAGTACTTC. Its translation is CSVEGVAGTGHSYEQYF. The V call is TRBV29-1, the J call TRBJ2-7; 8 positions agree with TRBD1. Germline V CDR1 and CDR2: SQVTM, ANQGSEA. There are 17 residues in the CDR3. V lost 1 base, J lost 0 bases, and 11 bases stayed unmatched.

The chain uses TRBV14 and TRBJ1-6; D possibly corresponds to TRBD1 (5 bases). The CDR3 is 17 residues long. Germline V gene lookup returns CDR1 SGHDN and CDR2 FVKESK. Trimming stripped 0 bases from V and 6 bases from J, with 15 bases between. DNA for the CDR3: TGTGCCAGCAGCCAAGATCACCGGGGCGGATTTAATTCACCCCTCCACTTT. Protein product: CASSQDHRGGFNSPLHF.

The chain links TRBV10-3 to TRBJ1-6; no firm D call. Trimming took 0 bases from V and 5 from J, leaving 11 bases between them. From germline, CDR1 is ENHRY and CDR2 SYGVKD. The CDR3 extends over 16 amino acids. The CDR3 region has the DNA TGTGCCATCAGTGAGTCGTCCGGGTCCGATAATTCACCCCTCCACTTT. Its protein is CAISESSGSDNSPLHF.

The chain recombines TRBV7-9 with TRBJ1-1; tentatively, D is TRBD1 (5 bases). There are 15 residues in the CDR3. V was pared by 5 bases and J by 10 bases, with 23 bases between. Germline values: CDR1 SEHNR, CDR2 FQNEAQ (reference sequence). CDR3 coding DNA: TGTGCCAGCAGCCCCAGTGCGGGGCCGAACACGGTAGCTTTCTTT. Translated: CASSPSAGPNTVAFF.

The V call is TRBV10-3, the J call TRBJ1-5, with 9 positions matching TRBD1. In germline, CDR1 is ENHRY, CDR2 SYGVKD. V trimming: 6 bases; J trimming: 7 bases; junction bases outside the gene matches: 10. The CDR3 has 15 residues. The CDR3 bases are TGTGCCATCAGCGCCGACAGGGGGACGAGACAGCCCCAGCATTTT. Encoded protein: CAISADRGTRQPQHF.

The J gene is TRBJ2-7, the V gene TRBV15; TRBD2 matches at 12 bases. The junction had 4 bases not matched to a gene; V was cut back by 1 base and J by 6 bases. Germline values: CDR1 LNHNV, CDR2 YYDKDF (reference sequence). The CDR3 length is 15 residues. CDR3 loop: CATSRVQGLAGEQYF. CDR3 sequence (DNA): TGTGCCACCAGCAGAGTACAGGGACTAGCGGGCGAGCAGTACTTC.